The 9 T cell receptor beta chains below were found in one sample sequenced in a study of OX40 agonist ivuxolimab in advanced cancers. Assay used: immunoSEQ multiplex PCR; TCRdb lists only in-frame clones, some missing. The data hold more than 70,000 clones, with more than 80% observed a single time. Here the sequenced sample was CD4+ or CD8+ T cells sorted from blood, taken in a trial of the OX40 agonist ivuxolimab. These receptors all stem from an adult with an advanced solid tumor such as melanoma, head and neck, liver or kidney cancer.

This clone came up once. The rearrangement uses TRBV2 and TRBJ1-2; 7 bases agree with TRBD1. The germline V gene encodes CDR1 SNHLY and CDR2 FYNNEI. The V gene end was trimmed by 5 bases and the J gene end by 0 bases; junction bases not matched to a gene: 6. This CDR3 is 15 amino acids long. The CDR3 is CASSSRQGTNYGYTF. In nucleotides, the CDR3 is TGTGCCAGCAGTTCCCGACAGGGCACTAACTATGGCTACACCTTC. The full variable domain, rest sourced from reference TRBV2 and TRBJ1-2, is EPEVTQTPSHQVTQMGQEVILRCVPISNHLYFYWYRQILGQKVEFLVSFYNNEISEKSEIFDDQFSVERPDGSNFTLKIRSTKLEDSAMYFCASSSRQGTNYGYTFGSGTRLTVV.

This clone was picked up one time. The chain is built from TRBV2 and TRBJ2-1; D gene uncertain. The V gene lost 8 bases and the J gene lost 3 bases, with 14 bases spanning the gap. Germline V gene data show CDR1 as SNHLY and CDR2 as FYNNEI. The CDR3 runs 14 residues. The CDR3 here is CASGWAGDYNEQFF. The CDR3 DNA sequence: TGTGCCAGCGGCTGGGCAGGAGACTACAATGAGCAGTTCTTC.

The rearrangement joins TRBV7-2 to TRBJ2-7, with D perhaps matching TRBD1 (6 bases). This CDR3 has 15 residues. Germline CDR1 is SGHTA and CDR2 is FQGNSA. V lost 1 base to trimming and J lost 6 bases, with 16 bases between them. The CDR3 nucleotides are TGTGCCAGCAGCTTAGGGCCAGGGGATCTGACCGAGCAGTACTTC. This translates into CASSLGPGDLTEQYF. The variable domain in full, completed from reference TRBV7-2 and TRBJ2-7, reads GAGVSQSPSNKVTEKGKDVELRCDPISGHTALYWYRQSLGQGLEFLIYFQGNSAPDKSGLPSDRFSAERTGGSVSTLTIQRTQQEDSAVYLCASSLGPGDLTEQYFGPGTRLTVT.

The chain's CDR3 is CASSRGTSGGLSYEQYF. CDR3 DNA sequence: TGCGCCAGCAGCCGCGGGACTAGCGGGGGCCTCTCCTACGAGCAGTACTTC. The chain joins TRBV5-1 to TRBJ2-7; 14 nucleotides line up with TRBD2. The CDR3 is 17 residues long. The germline gives CDR1 SGHRS, CDR2 YFSETQ. V lost 4 bases, J lost 0 bases, and 6 bases stayed unmatched.

The CDR3 reads CASSIQYSYEQYF. The DNA of the CDR3 is TGTGCCAGTAGTATACAGTACTCCTACGAGCAGTACTTC. This rearrangement joins TRBV19 to TRBJ2-7; D remains unclear. Trimming left V 2 bases short and J 0 bases short, with 5 bases between. CDR3 length equals 13 residues. The germline CDR1 and CDR2 sequences are LNHDA and SQIVND (reference sequence).

The V and J genes are TRBV9 and TRBJ2-2; 10 nucleotides match TRBD1. Per germline, CDR1 SGDLS and CDR2 YYNGEE. Germline trimming cut 0 bases from V and 5 bases from J; bases unmatched to any gene: 7. The CDR3 is 17 amino acids. The CDR3 loop reads CASSVALRQGATGELFF. DNA of the CDR3: TGTGCCAGCAGCGTAGCCCTCCGACAGGGGGCAACCGGGGAGCTGTTTTTT.

J is TRBJ1-5 and V is TRBV7-9, with 7 bases that match TRBD1. The CDR3 sequence is 19 residues long. Per the germline V gene, CDR1 is SEHNR and CDR2 is FQNEAQ (reference sequence). The V gene end was trimmed by 1 base and the J gene end by 0 bases; junction bases not matched to a gene: 12. The CDR3 sequence is CASSLDPWGQKVSNQPQHF. For the CDR3, the DNA is TGTGCCAGCAGCTTAGATCCATGGGGACAGAAAGTTAGCAATCAGCCCCAGCATTTT.

The V call is TRBV7-8, the J call TRBJ2-3; TRBD2 matches 8 bases. The CDR3 consists of 18 residues. V trimming: 2 bases; J trimming: 0 bases; junction bases outside the gene matches: 10. The germline CDR1 and CDR2 sequences are SGHVS and FQNEAQ. The CDR3 DNA follows: TGTGCCAGCAGCTTATGGCCGCGGGGGGCCACTAGCACAGATACGCAGTATTTT. This codes for CASSLWPRGATSTDTQYF.

The CDR3 loop is CASSENPAGYNEQFF. The CDR3 coding sequence is TGTGCCAGCAGTGAAAACCCGGCGGGGTACAATGAGCAGTTCTTC. The rearrangement links TRBV6-1 to TRBJ2-1; D perhaps matches TRBD2 (6 bases). V lost 2 bases and J lost 4, with 12 bases in between. There are 15 residues in the CDR3. CDR1 and CDR2 (germline): MNHNS, SASEGT.